These 22 T cell receptor beta chains originate from one sample sequenced in a study of T cell responses to AZD1222 COVID-19 vaccine. Using immunoSEQ multiplex PCR, the repertoire was profiled, and TCRdb retains in-frame clones only, with some absent. The table lists around 80,000 clones, approximately 83% of them singletons. The sample consisted of peripheral blood, taken 28 days after the second AZD1222 dose. These receptors were taken from an adult who received the AZD1222 COVID-19 vaccine.

In DNA, the CDR3 is TGTGCCAGCAGTTTAAACAGGCAGCCCTACGAGCAGTACTTC. It codes for CASSLNRQPYEQYF. This chain uses TRBV28 with TRBJ2-7; a possible D gene is TRBD1 (5 bases). Germline V lookup: CDR1 MDHEN, CDR2 SYDVKM. The ends were cut back, 2 bases at V and 2 bases at J, with 10 bases in the middle. The CDR3 has 14 residues.

The chain combines TRBV6-5 with TRBJ1-1; the D is unclear. The ends were cut back, 7 bases at V and 0 bases at J, with 9 bases in the middle. The CDR3 is made up of 13 amino acids. CDR1 is MNHEY, CDR2 SVGAGI, per germline. CDR3 loop: CASTGRMNTEAFF. CDR3 nucleotides: TGTGCCAGCACTGGGAGAATGAACACTGAAGCTTTCTTT.

The chain employs TRBV28 and TRBJ1-5, with D hard to call. CDR1 and CDR2 (germline): MDHEN, SYDVKM. This CDR3 has 14 residues. Trimming removed 4 bases at V and 5 bases at J, with 12 bases between. In DNA form, the CDR3 reads TGTGCCAGCAGTTGGCCGGCGTTTGATCAGCCCCAGCATTTT. This encodes CASSWPAFDQPQHF.

The chain couples TRBV12-3 or TRBV12-4 to TRBJ2-1; 7 nucleotides agree with TRBD2. Trimming at V came to 3 bases and at J to 6 bases, leaving 2 bases not matched to a gene. The CDR3 runs to 13 residues. The CDR3 is CASSFGGSNEQFF. The CDR3 DNA reads TGTGCCAGCAGTTTCGGCGGGAGCAATGAGCAGTTCTTC.

As DNA, the CDR3 is TGTGCCAGCAGTTTACAGGCAGGGAGCAAGCCCCAGCATTTT. This encodes CASSLQAGSKPQHF. This chain connects TRBV28 to TRBJ1-5; possibly TRBD1 for D (5 bases). The V end lost 2 bases, the J end lost 8 bases, and 13 bases lay between the germline ends. The CDR3 contains 14 residues. Germline-derived CDR1 and CDR2 are MDHEN and SYDVKM. Full variable domain (rest looked up from reference TRBV28 and TRBJ1-5): DVKVTQSSRYLVKRTGEKVFLECVQDMDHENMFWYRQDPGLGLRLIYFSYDVKMKEKGDIPEGYSVSREKKERFSLILESASTNQTSMYLCASSLQAGSKPQHFGDGTRLSIL.

This sequence joins TRBV29-1 and TRBJ1-2; D unresolved. CDR1 is SQVTM, CDR2 ANQGSEA, per germline. V lost 3 bases to trimming and J lost 8 bases, with 13 bases between them. CDR3 length equals 12 residues. CDR3 amino acids: CSVDSGPGGYTF. The CDR3 coding sequence is TGCAGCGTTGATTCTGGGCCGGGCGGCTACACCTTC.

The chain links TRBV27 to TRBJ2-5; D might be TRBD1 (5 bases). The V and J ends lost 3 bases and 5 bases respectively, with 13 bases between them. Germline V gene lookup returns CDR1 MNHEY and CDR2 SMNVEV (reference sequence). CDR3 length: 14 amino acids. CDR3 in amino acids: CASSFEQEPETQYF. CDR3 DNA: TGTGCCAGCAGTTTTGAACAGGAGCCGGAGACCCAGTACTTC.

V usage is TRBV19 and J usage is TRBJ1-4; 7 bases match TRBD1. Germline V gene lookup returns CDR1 LNHDA and CDR2 SQIVND (reference sequence). The ends lost 6 bases at V and 2 bases at J; junction bases unmatched: 6. The CDR3 spans 15 residues. CDR3 DNA: TGTGCCAGTAGGGGACAGACGGCTACTAATGAAAAACTGTTTTTT. It specifies CASRGQTATNEKLFF.

This clone has just one count. The chain has TRBV7-9 and TRBJ2-7; 9 bases are a match to TRBD1. Germline assignment: CDR1 SEHNR and CDR2 FQNEAQ (reference sequence). J lost 3 bases, V lost 2 bases, and 5 bases had no gene match. CDR3 length: 15 amino acids. In nucleotides, the CDR3 is TGTGCCAGCAGCTTACCCGGGACAGGGAGCTACGAGCAGTACTTC. This sequence encodes CASSLPGTGSYEQYF.

This rearrangement joins TRBV7-8 to TRBJ2-7; D unresolved. This CDR3 contains 14 residues. The germline V gene encodes CDR1 SGHVS and CDR2 FQNEAQ. Trimming removed 1 base at V and 3 bases at J, with 10 bases between. CDR3 protein: CASSLGLQVYEQYF. The CDR3 DNA reads TGTGCCAGCAGCTTAGGCCTGCAGGTCTACGAGCAGTACTTC.

This clone has just a few counts. The V and J genes are TRBV2 and TRBJ2-1, with a possible D match to TRBD1 (6 bases). CDR1 is SNHLY, CDR2 FYNNEI, per germline. V was shortened by 8 bases and J by 3 bases, with 11 bases between the two germline ends. CDR3 length: 13 amino acids. CDR3 region: CASQGRGYNEQFF. CDR3 DNA: TGTGCCAGCCAAGGCAGGGGCTACAATGAGCAGTTCTTC.

As DNA, the CDR3 is TGCGCCAGCAGCGTTGACCCTGGCGGGATGAACACTGAAGCTTTCTTT. Translated, it gives CASSVDPGGMNTEAFF. V is TRBV5-1 and J is TRBJ1-1, with no clear D. Germline-derived CDR1 and CDR2 are SGHRS and YFSETQ. The CDR3 is made up of 16 amino acids. V was trimmed by 4 bases and J by 0 bases, leaving 16 bases between them.

This sequence joins TRBV14 and TRBJ2-1; possibly TRBD2 for D (5 bases). Trimming cost V 1 base and J 11 bases, with 12 bases left between them. CDR1 and CDR2 (germline): SGHDN, FVKESK. The CDR3 loop spans 13 amino acids. This CDR3 reads CASSQGRVGKQFF. In DNA, the CDR3 is TGTGCCAGCAGCCAAGGTCGCGTCGGGAAGCAGTTCTTC.

CDR3 residues: CSVRTATNEKLFF. In DNA form, the CDR3 reads TGCAGCGTGAGGACGGCAACTAATGAAAAACTGTTTTTT. The gene calls are TRBV29-1 and TRBJ1-4; D ambiguous. V was cut by 6 bases and J by 0 bases, with 8 bases left in between. Per germline, CDR1 SQVTM and CDR2 ANQGSEA. The CDR3 sequence is 13 residues long.

The chain is built from TRBV30 and TRBJ2-7; tentative D call: TRBD1 (7 bases). The germline gives CDR1 GTSNPN, CDR2 SVGIG (reference sequence). There are 14 residues in the CDR3. Trimming stripped 4 bases from V and 1 base from J, with 14 bases between. CDR3 residues: CAWKGGQTSYEQYF. The DNA for the CDR3 is TGTGCCTGGAAGGGGGGACAGACTTCCTACGAGCAGTACTTC.

Comments on this clone: One end of the junction fails to match germline, which may point to a read error. J is TRBJ2-2 and V is TRBV30, with TRBD2 identical over 10 bases. The CDR3 runs 14 residues. The germline gives CDR1 GTSNPN, CDR2 SVGIG (reference sequence). CDR3 in amino acids: CAGSGGVEGGELFF. Written as DNA, the CDR3 is TGTGCCGGGAGCGGGGGGGTCGAAGGCGGGGAGCTGTTTTTT.

V and J are TRBV19 and TRBJ2-1; 7 bases agree with TRBD1. The CDR3 contains 16 residues. Trimming cost V 4 bases and J 6 bases; bases outside gene matches: 12. The germline V gene has CDR1 LNHDA and CDR2 SQIVND (reference sequence). CDR3 DNA sequence: TGTGCCAGTAGTAGAAGGACAGGCGAGGGGTTCAATGAGCAGTTCTTC. It translates to CASSRRTGEGFNEQFF.

In this sample, this clone turned up a few times. V gene TRBV5-1 combines with J gene TRBJ1-5, with a weak D call TRBD1 (6 bases). Germline V gene data show CDR1 as SGHRS and CDR2 as YFSETQ. The CDR3 totals 16 residues. V lost 5 bases and J 5 bases, leaving 20 bases between the germline ends. CDR3 DNA: TGCGCCAGCAGTCTCTCGGGGGCGGGGGCGGATCAGCCCCAGCATTTT. This encodes CASSLSGAGADQPQHF.

The chain combines TRBV28 with TRBJ2-7, with D tentatively TRBD1 (7 bases). The germline V gene has CDR1 MDHEN and CDR2 SYDVKM. The length of the CDR3 is 14 residues. The V and J ends lost 4 bases and 9 bases respectively, with 19 bases between them. The CDR3: CASSSRQGAGGQYF. CDR3 coding DNA: TGTGCCAGCAGTTCTCGACAGGGAGCGGGCGGGCAGTACTTC.

This clone occurred a few times. The chain combines TRBV7-8 with TRBJ2-1, with D perhaps TRBD1 (5 bases). Germline V CDR1 and CDR2: SGHVS, FQNEAQ. V shed 8 bases and J shed 4 bases, with 15 bases lying between them. The CDR3 contains 14 residues. The DNA for the CDR3 is TGTGCCAGCGCACAAATGAAGGGGTACAATGAGCAGTTCTTC. Translated, it gives CASAQMKGYNEQFF. Together with reference TRBV7-8 and TRBJ2-1, the CDR3 gives the full variable domain: GAGVSQSPRYKVAKRGQDVALRCDPISGHVSLFWYQQALGQGPEFLTYFQNEAQLDKSGLPSDRFFAERPEGSVSTLKIQRTQQEDSAVYLCASAQMKGYNEQFFGPGTRLTVL.

This chain links TRBV5-1 with TRBJ1-3; tentative D call: TRBD1 (6 bases). The V end was cut by 5 bases, the J end by 7 bases, with 10 bases between. The CDR3 spans 12 residues. Germline V CDR1 and CDR2: SGHRS, YFSETQ. CDR3 in amino acids: CASRQGKNTIYF. In DNA form, the CDR3 reads TGCGCCAGCAGACAGGGTAAGAACACCATATATTTT. The variable domain in full, with the rest retrieved from reference TRBV5-1 and TRBJ1-3, is KAGVTQTPRYLIKTRGQQVTLSCSPISGHRSVSWYQQTPGQGLQFLFEYFSETQRNKGNFPGRFSGRQFSNSRSEMNVSTLELGDSALYLCASRQGKNTIYFGEGSWLTVV.

This chain links TRBV6-5 with TRBJ2-3; 7 bases map to TRBD2. This CDR3 contains 14 residues. The ends lost 0 bases at V and 4 bases at J; junction bases unmatched: 1. Looked up from germline, CDR1 is MNHEY and CDR2 is SVGAGI. CDR3 nucleotide sequence: TGTGCCAGCAGTTACTCACGGGGGGCAGATACGCAGTATTTT. Amino acid sequence: CASSYSRGADTQYF.